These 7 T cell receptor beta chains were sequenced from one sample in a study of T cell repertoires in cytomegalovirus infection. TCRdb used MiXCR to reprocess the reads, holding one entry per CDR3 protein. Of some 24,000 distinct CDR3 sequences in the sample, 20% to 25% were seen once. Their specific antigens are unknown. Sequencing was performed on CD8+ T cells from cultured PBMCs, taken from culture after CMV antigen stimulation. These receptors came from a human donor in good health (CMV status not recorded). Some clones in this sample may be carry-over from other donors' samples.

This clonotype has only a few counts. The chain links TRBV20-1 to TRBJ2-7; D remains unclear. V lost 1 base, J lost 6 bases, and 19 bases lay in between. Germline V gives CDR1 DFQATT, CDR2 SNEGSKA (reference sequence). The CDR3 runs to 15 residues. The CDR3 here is CSARVRHHLSGEQYF. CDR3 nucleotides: TGCAGTGCTAGAGTACGGCATCACCTATCAGGCGAGCAGTACTTC.

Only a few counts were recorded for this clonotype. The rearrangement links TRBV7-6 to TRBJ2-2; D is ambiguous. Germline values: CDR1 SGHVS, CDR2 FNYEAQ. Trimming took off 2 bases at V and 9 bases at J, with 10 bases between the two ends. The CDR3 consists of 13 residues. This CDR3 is CASSLTKGRELFF. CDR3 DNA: TGTGCCAGCAGCTTAACCAAGGGCAGGGAGCTGTTTTTT.

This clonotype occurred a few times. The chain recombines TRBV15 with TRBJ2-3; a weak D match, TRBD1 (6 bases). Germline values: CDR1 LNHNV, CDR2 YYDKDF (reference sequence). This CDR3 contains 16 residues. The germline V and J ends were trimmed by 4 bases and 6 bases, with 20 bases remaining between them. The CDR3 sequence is CATSIKRQARSDTQYF. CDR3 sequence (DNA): TGTGCCACCAGCATAAAGCGACAGGCCCGTTCCGATACGCAGTATTTT.

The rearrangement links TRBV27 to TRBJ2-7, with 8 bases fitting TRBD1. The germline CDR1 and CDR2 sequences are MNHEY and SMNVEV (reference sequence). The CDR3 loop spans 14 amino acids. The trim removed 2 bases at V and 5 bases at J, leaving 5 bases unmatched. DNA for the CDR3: TGTGCCAGCAGTTTAGTGACAGGGGCGGACGAGCAGTACTTC. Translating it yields CASSLVTGADEQYF.

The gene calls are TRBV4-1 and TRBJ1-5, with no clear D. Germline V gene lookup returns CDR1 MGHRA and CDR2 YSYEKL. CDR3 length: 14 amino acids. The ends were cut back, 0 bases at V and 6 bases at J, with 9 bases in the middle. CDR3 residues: CASSQEVPSQPQHF. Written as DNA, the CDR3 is TGCGCCAGCAGCCAAGAGGTGCCCTCTCAGCCCCAGCATTTT.

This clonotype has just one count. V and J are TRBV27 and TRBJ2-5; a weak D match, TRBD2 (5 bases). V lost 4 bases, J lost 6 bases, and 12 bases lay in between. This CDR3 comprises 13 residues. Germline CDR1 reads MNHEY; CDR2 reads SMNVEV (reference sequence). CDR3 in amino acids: CASSSRTGKTQYF. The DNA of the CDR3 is TGTGCCAGCAGTTCTCGGACGGGGAAGACCCAGTACTTC.

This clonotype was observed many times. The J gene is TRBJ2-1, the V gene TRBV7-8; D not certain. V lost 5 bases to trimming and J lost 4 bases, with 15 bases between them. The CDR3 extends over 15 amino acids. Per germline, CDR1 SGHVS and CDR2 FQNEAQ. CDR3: CASSPWALEYNEQFF. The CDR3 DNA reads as TGTGCCAGCAGCCCATGGGCGCTAGAATACAATGAGCAGTTCTTC. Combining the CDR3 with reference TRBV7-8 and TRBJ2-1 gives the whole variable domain GAGVSQSPRYKVAKRGQDVALRCDPISGHVSLFWYQQALGQGPEFLTYFQNEAQLDKSGLPSDRFFAERPEGSVSTLKIQRTQQEDSAVYLCASSPWALEYNEQFFGPGTRLTVL.